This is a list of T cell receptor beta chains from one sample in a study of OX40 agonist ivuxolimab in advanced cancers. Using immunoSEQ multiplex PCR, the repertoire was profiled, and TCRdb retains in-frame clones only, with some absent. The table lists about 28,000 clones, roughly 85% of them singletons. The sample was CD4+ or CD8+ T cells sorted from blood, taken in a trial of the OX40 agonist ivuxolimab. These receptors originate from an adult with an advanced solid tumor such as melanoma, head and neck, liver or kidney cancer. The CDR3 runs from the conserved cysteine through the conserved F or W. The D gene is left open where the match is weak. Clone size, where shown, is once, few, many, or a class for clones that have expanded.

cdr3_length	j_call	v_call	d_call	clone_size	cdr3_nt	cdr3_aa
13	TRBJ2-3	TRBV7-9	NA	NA	TGTGCCAGCAGCTGGCACCGCACAGATACGCAGTATTTT	CASSWHRTDTQYF
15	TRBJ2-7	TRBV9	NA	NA	TGTGCCAGCAGCGTCGGGCGTGAGGGCTCCTACGAGCAGTACTTC	CASSVGREGSYEQYF
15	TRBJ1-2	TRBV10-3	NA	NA	TGTGCCATCAGTGAGCGCGCAGCGAACTACTATGGCTACACCTTC	CAISERAANYYGYTF
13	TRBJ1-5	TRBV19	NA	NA	TGTGCCAGTACCCCCTGGAGCAGTCAGCCCCAGCATTTT	CASTPWSSQPQHF
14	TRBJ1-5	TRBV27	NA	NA	TGTGCCAGCAGTTTATCGGCAGGGGTTCAGCCCCAGCATTTT	CASSLSAGVQPQHF
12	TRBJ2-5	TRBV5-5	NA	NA	TGTGCCAGCAGCTTGGATTGGGAGACCCAGTACTTC	CASSLDWETQYF
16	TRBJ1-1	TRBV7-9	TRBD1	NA	TGTGCCAGCAGCCCAGTACAGGGGCTAGGGAACACTGAAGCTTTCTTT	CASSPVQGLGNTEAFF
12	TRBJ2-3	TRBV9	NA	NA	TGTGCCAGCAGCGACGTTCCGGGTACGCAGTATTTT	CASSDVPGTQYF
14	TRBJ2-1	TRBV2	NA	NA	TGTGCCAGCAGTTCTCGGGACACATCCAATGAGCAGTTCTTC	CASSSRDTSNEQFF
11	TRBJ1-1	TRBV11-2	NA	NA	TGTGCCAGCAGCTTAAACTCTGAAACTTTCTTT	CASSLNSETFF
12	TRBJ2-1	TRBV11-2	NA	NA	TGTGCCAGCAGCTTAGGGAAAAATGAGCAGTTCTTC	CASSLGKNEQFF
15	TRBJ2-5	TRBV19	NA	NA	TGTGCCAGCCAGGACGGGGGCGGGTATGGAGAGACCCAGTACTTC	CASQDGGGYGETQYF
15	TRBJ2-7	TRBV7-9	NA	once	TGTGCCAGCAGCTCTCCGGACTCGGGGGCCTACGAGCAGTACTTC	CASSSPDSGAYEQYF
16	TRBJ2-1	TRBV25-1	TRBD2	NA	TGTGCCAGCAGTGTGAATAGCGGGGGGGTCTACAATGAGCAGTTCTTC	CASSVNSGGVYNEQFF
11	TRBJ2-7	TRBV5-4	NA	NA	TGTGCCAGCACCATAGGGGGCGAGCAGTACTTC	CASTIGGEQYF